Presented here are 31 T cell receptor beta chains from one specimen sequenced in a study of cytomegalovirus exposure and HLA in healthy donors (dated by TCRdb to about 2017). Receptors were amplified or captured by the immunoSEQ multiplex PCR assay. A mixture of 60 forward primers for TCR Vbeta segments and 13 reverse primers for TCR Jbeta segments was used in the multiplex PCR. Sourced from immuneACCESS, this table was stored by TCRdb with only in-frame sequences that have V and J called. A share of the clones is absent; for the studies checked, an unresolved V gene accounts for under half, and the remainder has no known explanation. This sample holds about 140,000 clones; over 60% were observed only once. Around 7% of the sample goes to the ten largest clones. Sequencing was performed on PBMCs. The receptors derive from a man between 35 and 55 years old in good health and CMV-seropositive.

This chain connects TRBV19 to TRBJ1-1, with D tentatively TRBD1 (5 bases). V lost 2 bases and J lost 0, with 10 bases in between. CDR3 size: 15 residues. Germline values: CDR1 LNHDA, CDR2 SQIVND (reference sequence). The CDR3 nucleotides are TGTGCCAGTAGTATACCGGGGGGTGTGAACACTGAAGCTTTCTTT. Translating gives CASSIPGGVNTEAFF.

The rearrangement links TRBV29-1 to TRBJ2-3, with D possibly TRBD2 on 7 matching bases. Trimming stripped 7 bases from V and 6 bases from J, with 20 bases between. The CDR3 covers 14 residues. CDR1 is SQVTM and CDR2 is ANQGSEA in the germline V gene. The CDR3 here is CSARGGGAGDTQYF. The CDR3 bases are TGCAGCGCCCGAGGGGGAGGGGCGGGTGATACGCAGTATTTT.

This chain links TRBV6-1 with TRBJ1-4; 9 positions match TRBD1. V lost 3 bases to trimming and J lost 5 bases; unmatched junction nucleotides: 4. Germline assignment: CDR1 MNHNS and CDR2 SASEGT. The CDR3 spans 15 residues. The CDR3 sequence is CASSDTTGGNEKLFF. The CDR3 DNA follows: TGTGCCAGCAGTGATACGACAGGGGGAAATGAAAAACTGTTTTTT.

V is TRBV13 and J is TRBJ2-7; 9 bases match TRBD1. The ends lost 5 bases at V and 4 bases at J; junction bases unmatched: 6. This CDR3 comprises 14 residues. The germline gives CDR1 PRHDT, CDR2 FYEKMQ (reference sequence). This CDR3 reads CASSLTGGSYEQYF. CDR3 nucleotides: TGTGCCAGCAGCCTAACAGGGGGCTCATACGAGCAGTACTTC.

This clone appeared a few times. In nucleotides, the CDR3 is TGCGCCAGCAGCTCCTCCGGGACTAGCTCCTACGAGCAGTACTTC. Translation: CASSSSGTSSYEQYF. The chain joins TRBV4-1 to TRBJ2-7, with 8 positions matching TRBD2. Looked up from germline, CDR1 is MGHRA and CDR2 is YSYEKL. CDR3 size: 15 residues. Trimming at V came to 5 bases and at J to 0 bases, leaving 6 bases not matched to a gene.

The chain joins TRBV5-6 to TRBJ2-7; D possibly corresponds to TRBD1 (6 bases). CDR3 length: 15 amino acids. The germline V and J ends were trimmed by 4 bases and 1 base, with 15 bases remaining between them. Per the germline V gene, CDR1 is SGHDT and CDR2 is YYEEEE. In DNA form, the CDR3 reads TGTGCCAGCAGCCGTCGGACAGTTTTTTCCTACGAGCAGTACTTC. Amino acids: CASSRRTVFSYEQYF.

This rearrangement joins TRBV5-1 to TRBJ2-1; tentatively, D is TRBD1 (7 bases). Trimming pared 4 bases from V and 9 bases from J, leaving 14 bases between. Germline lookup yields CDR1 SGHRS and CDR2 YFSETQ. The CDR3 consists of 13 residues. The CDR3 is CASSRQGGVEQFF. CDR3 bases: TGCGCCAGCAGCCGACAGGGAGGAGTTGAGCAGTTCTTC.

V gene TRBV6-1 combines with J gene TRBJ2-1, with a tentative D call TRBD1 (6 bases). The CDR3 runs to 13 residues. Germline assignment: CDR1 MNHNS and CDR2 SASEGT. Deletions cut 6 bases from V and 4 bases from J, with 10 bases between. CDR3 DNA sequence: TGTGCCAGCAGAGAGACAGGTTACAATGAGCAGTTCTTC. Translation gives CASRETGYNEQFF.

This sequence joins TRBV5-5 and TRBJ1-1; D might be TRBD1 (5 bases). V was shortened by 6 bases and J by 4 bases, with 19 bases between the two germline ends. There are 15 residues in the CDR3. Germline CDR1 reads SGHKS; CDR2 reads YYEKEE (reference sequence). The CDR3 nucleotides are TGTGCCAGCACCCTCAGCCGGGGGAGCTTCACTGAAGCTTTCTTT. Amino acids: CASTLSRGSFTEAFF.

The chain has TRBV5-4 and TRBJ2-5; TRBD1 agrees at 8 bases. The CDR3 is 16 residues long. Germline-derived CDR1 and CDR2 are SGHNT and YYREEE (reference sequence). V was pared by 3 bases and J by 5 bases, with 12 bases of the junction left unmatched. The DNA for the CDR3 is TGTGCCAGCAGCTCAATCGGGACAGGTTTGGAGGAGACCCAGTACTTC. It encodes CASSSIGTGLEETQYF.

The V and J genes are TRBV9 and TRBJ1-2, with 9 bases matching TRBD1. CDR1 and CDR2 (germline): SGDLS, YYNGEE. CDR3 length equals 12 residues. Trimming cost V 4 bases and J 8 bases; bases outside gene matches: 3. The chain's CDR3 is CASSRDRDGYTF. The CDR3 coding sequence is TGTGCCAGCAGCCGGGACAGGGACGGCTACACCTTC.

The chain has TRBV7-2 and TRBJ1-5; 11 bases agree with TRBD1. CDR1 SGHTA and CDR2 FQGNSA come from the germline V gene. The CDR3 consists of 16 residues. After removal of 4 bases from V and 6 bases from J, the junction contained 8 bases not matched to a gene. As DNA, the CDR3 is TGTGCCAGCAGCTGGGGACAGGGGGTCTCCGGTCAGCCCCAGCATTTT. This gives the protein CASSWGQGVSGQPQHF.

The chain has TRBV28 and TRBJ1-6; 8 nucleotides line up with TRBD1. The CDR3 has 15 amino acids. Trimming cost V 5 bases and J 6 bases; bases outside gene matches: 6. Germline V CDR1 and CDR2: MDHEN, SYDVKM. CDR3 nucleotides: TGTGCCAGCAGTCCCGGACAGGGAGGTAATTCACCCCTCCACTTT. Its protein product is CASSPGQGGNSPLHF. The full variable domain, completed using reference TRBV28 and TRBJ1-6, is DVKVTQSSRYLVKRTGEKVFLECVQDMDHENMFWYRQDPGLGLRLIYFSYDVKMKEKGDIPEGYSVSREKKERFSLILESASTNQTSMYLCASSPGQGGNSPLHFGNGTRLTVT.

The chain's CDR3 is CASSPTRGREKLFF. In DNA, the CDR3 is TGCGCCAGCAGCCCAACACGGGGAAGGGAAAAACTGTTTTTT. This chain uses TRBV5-1 with TRBJ1-4; no reliable D call. V shed 4 bases and J shed 8 bases, with 15 bases lying between them. The CDR3 contains 14 residues. Germline assignment: CDR1 SGHRS and CDR2 YFSETQ.

The rearrangement uses TRBV12-5 and TRBJ2-1, with 10 bases that match TRBD1. Germline V gives CDR1 LGHNT, CDR2 FRNRAP. This CDR3 is 15 amino acids long. V dropped 1 base and J dropped 10; count of bases not matched to a gene: 7. The CDR3 here is CASGLGDRGGNEQFF. CDR3 DNA sequence: TGTGCTAGTGGTTTGGGGGACAGGGGCGGGAACGAGCAGTTCTTC.

The J gene is TRBJ1-3, the V gene TRBV28, with D perhaps TRBD1 (5 bases). V lost 3 bases and J 6 bases, leaving 12 bases between the germline ends. Germline loops: CDR1 MDHEN, CDR2 SYDVKM. The CDR3 length is 14 residues. CDR3 loop: CASSFRGTLNTIYF. The CDR3 DNA is TGTGCCAGCAGTTTCCGCGGGACGCTAAACACCATATATTTT.

A word on this clone: The identical CDR3 is also encoded by other nucleotide sequences in the sample. The V gene is TRBV25-1, the J gene TRBJ1-4; TRBD1 agrees at 11 bases. The CDR3 has 17 residues. CDR1 and CDR2 from the germline V gene are MGHDK and SYGVNS. V was pared by 5 bases and J by 7 bases, with 12 bases of the junction left unmatched. For the CDR3, the DNA is TGTGCCAGCAGTCCACGGACAGGGGGCTTTGTCACTGAAAAACTGTTTTTT. Translation: CASSPRTGGFVTEKLFF.

This chain links TRBV25-1 with TRBJ2-2; 7 bases are a match to TRBD1. Trimming took 6 bases from V and 7 from J; bases not matched to a gene: 8. The length of the CDR3 is 14 residues. Germline CDR1 and CDR2: MGHDK and SYGVNS. In DNA, the CDR3 is TGTGCCAGCAGAGATATGGGGACAGACGGGGAGCTGTTTTTT. It yields the protein CASRDMGTDGELFF. The full variable domain, with the rest looked up from reference TRBV25-1 and TRBJ2-2, is EADIYQTPRYLVIGTGKKITLECSQTMGHDKMYWYQQDPGMELHLIHYSYGVNSTEKGDLSSESTVSRIRTEHFPLTLESARPSHTSQYLCASRDMGTDGELFFGEGSRLTVL.

The chain carries TRBV6-5 and TRBJ2-1, with D maybe TRBD1 (6 bases). Germline CDR1 MNHEY, CDR2 SVGAGI. CDR3 length equals 14 residues. Trimming removed 2 bases from V and 3 bases from J, with 8 bases in between. CDR3: CASSYRDNYNEQFF. The CDR3, as DNA: TGTGCCAGCAGTTACCGGGACAACTACAATGAGCAGTTCTTC.

The chain has TRBV11-2 and TRBJ2-7; D ambiguous. This CDR3 region has 13 residues. The germline V and J ends were trimmed by 4 bases and 3 bases, with 10 bases remaining between them. Germline values: CDR1 SGHAT, CDR2 FQNNGV. CDR3 sequence (DNA): TGTGCCAGCAGCTACCGGTCTGGCTACGAGCAGTACTTC. Translation gives CASSYRSGYEQYF.

The V call is TRBV27, the J call TRBJ2-6; D remains ambiguous. The germline V gene has CDR1 MNHEY and CDR2 SMNVEV (reference sequence). The CDR3 has 15 residues. V gave up 11 bases and J gave up 0 bases, with 14 bases separating them. CDR3 sequence (DNA): TGTGCCGCCTGGTCTCTGAGCTCTGGGGCCAACGTCCTGACTTTC. Protein product: CAAWSLSSGANVLTF.

This sequence joins TRBV7-2 and TRBJ2-7, with 9 positions matching TRBD2. The J segment lost 0 bases and the V segment lost 2 bases, leaving 11 bases of the junction unmatched. The germline V gene encodes CDR1 SGHTA and CDR2 FQGNSA. The CDR3 length is 18 residues. The DNA for the CDR3 is TGTGCCAGCAGCTTAAGGGCTAGCGGGGTTCGCTTCTCCTACGAGCAGTACTTC. It codes for CASSLRASGVRFSYEQYF.

Of note for this clone: The sample holds other DNA sequences that translate to the same CDR3. The genes are TRBV5-4 and TRBJ2-5, with 8 positions matching TRBD2. CDR3 length: 14 residues. With 5 bases clipped from V and 1 base from J, the junction kept 4 bases outside the gene matches. Germline V gives CDR1 SGHNT, CDR2 YYREEE (reference sequence). DNA for the CDR3: TGTGCCAGCAGATTAGCGGGACCCCAAGAGACCCAGTACTTC. Translation: CASRLAGPQETQYF.

The chain combines TRBV6-5 with TRBJ2-7; 10 positions agree with TRBD1. The CDR3 is 14 amino acids. Germline lookup yields CDR1 MNHEY and CDR2 SVGAGI. V trimming: 5 bases; J trimming: 5 bases; junction bases outside the gene matches: 6. DNA of the CDR3: TGTGCCAGCAGTACCCGGGACAGGGGTAACGAGCAGTACTTC. Amino acid sequence: CASSTRDRGNEQYF.

The CDR3 reads CAIAGPAYEQYF. The DNA for the CDR3 is TGTGCCATCGCAGGGCCGGCCTACGAGCAGTACTTC. V and J are TRBV10-3 and TRBJ2-7; the D gene is possibly TRBD1 (5 bases). The V end was cut by 8 bases, the J end by 2 bases, with 10 bases between. CDR3 length equals 12 residues. Germline V lookup: CDR1 ENHRY, CDR2 SYGVKD.

This clone came up a few times. V is TRBV6-1 and J is TRBJ1-5; the D gene is possibly TRBD1 (6 bases). Deletions cut 10 bases from V and 5 bases from J, with 15 bases between. The germline gives CDR1 MNHNS, CDR2 SASEGT. The CDR3 runs 13 residues. The CDR3 nucleotides are TGTGCCACCGCTGGGGGGGCCCATCAGCCCCAGCATTTT. Protein sequence: CATAGGAHQPQHF.

This chain joins TRBV6-4 and TRBJ1-2; 8 bases map to TRBD1. After removal of 3 bases from V and 2 bases from J, the junction contained 5 bases not matched to a gene. CDR3 size: 15 residues. Germline V gene lookup returns CDR1 MRHNA and CDR2 SNTAGT. The CDR3 region is CASSESGGVNYGYTF. CDR3 nucleotide sequence: TGTGCCAGCAGTGAGTCAGGGGGCGTGAACTATGGCTACACCTTC.

This clone turned up a few times. The chain combines TRBV5-4 with TRBJ2-5, with TRBD1 identical over 9 bases. With V trimmed by 5 bases and J by 5 bases, 10 bases remained unmatched. Germline V gene sequence: CDR1 SGHNT, CDR2 YYREEE (reference sequence). The CDR3 length is 15 residues. The CDR3 spells CASSEKQGARETQYF. Here the CDR3 DNA reads TGTGCCAGCAGTGAGAAACAGGGGGCGCGGGAGACCCAGTACTTC.

This clone was seen only a few times. V gene TRBV5-1 combines with J gene TRBJ1-2; 12 nucleotides agree with TRBD1. CDR1 is SGHRS and CDR2 is YFSETQ in the germline V gene. Trimming removed 4 bases from V and 7 bases from J; junction bases left unmatched: 5. The CDR3 has 14 amino acids. In DNA, the CDR3 is TGCGCCAGCAGCAGGGGACAGGGGGCATTTGGCTACACCTTC. Translating it yields CASSRGQGAFGYTF.

V and J are TRBV6-5 and TRBJ1-2; 8 bases fit TRBD1. Germline V CDR1 and CDR2: MNHEY, SVGAGI. The CDR3 extends over 15 amino acids. With V trimmed by 2 bases and J by 0 bases, 2 bases remained unmatched. This chain's CDR3 is CASSYLTGANYGYTF. The DNA for the CDR3 is TGTGCCAGCAGTTACCTGACAGGGGCTAACTATGGCTACACCTTC.

The chain is built from TRBV6-8 and TRBJ1-1; the D gene is possibly TRBD1 (6 bases). Germline V gene lookup returns CDR1 MNHGY and CDR2 SAAAGT. V lost 5 bases to trimming and J lost 6 bases, with 28 bases between them. CDR3 length: 18 amino acids. CDR3 in amino acids: CASSPPTTGFGGGSEAFF. CDR3 nucleotides: TGTGCCAGCAGTCCCCCGACTACAGGGTTTGGGGGGGGCTCTGAAGCTTTCTTT.